This T cell receptor (beta chain) was sequenced in a study of control samples from healthy donors and cancer patients. This table comes from immunoSEQ multiplex PCR, and its TCRdb copy is limited to in-frame clones, with some not included. The table lists about 77,000 clones, over 80% of them singletons, with 5.8% in the top ten. Between the trimmed V and J ends, which lost 6 bases and 1 base, there was a span of 12 bases. Germline CDR1 MNHEY, CDR2 SVGAGI. The CDR3 covers 14 residues. V gene TRBV6-5 combines with J gene TRBJ1-1, with a tentative D call TRBD1 (5 bases). The sequence was obtained from a woman in her sixties in good health. Specimen: blood. CDR3 nucleotide sequence: TGTGCCAGCAGCGAGACAGCTGCGAACACTGAAGCTTTCTTT. It translates to CASSETAANTEAFF.